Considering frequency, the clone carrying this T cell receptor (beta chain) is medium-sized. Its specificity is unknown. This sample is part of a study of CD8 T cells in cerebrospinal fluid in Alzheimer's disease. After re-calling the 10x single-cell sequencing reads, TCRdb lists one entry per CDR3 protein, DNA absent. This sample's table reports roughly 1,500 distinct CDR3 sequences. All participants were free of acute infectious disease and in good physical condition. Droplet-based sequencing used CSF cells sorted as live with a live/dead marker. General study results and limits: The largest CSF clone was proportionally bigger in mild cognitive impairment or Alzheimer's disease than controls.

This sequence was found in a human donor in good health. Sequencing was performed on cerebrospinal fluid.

The CDR3 spells CASSPWDRAHEQYF. The chain employs TRBV9 and TRBJ2-7; absent DNA, TCRdb's TRBD1 call cannot be checked. The CDR3 consists of 14 residues. Germline V lookup: CDR1 SGDLS, CDR2 YYNGEE.